The T cell receptor (beta chain) described here comes from a study of CD8+ T cells in alopecia areata. Study details: The drug, tofacitinib, lasted 6 to 18 months, followed by 6 months off drug.

Whole-study results and caveats: Scalp clonality and expanded CD8+ clones among the top 100 fell significantly with tofacitinib. Lesional tissue from the scalp (especially in alopecia totalis/universalis) showed higher clonality than normal scalp.

Extracted RNA was reverse transcribed into cDNA, the sequencing template. Profiled with immunoSEQ multiplex PCR; TCRdb holds only in-frame clones, not every one. Here the sample spans more than 95,000 clones, around 63% being singletons. The CDR3 contains 14 residues. With V trimmed by 6 bases and J by 1 base, 4 bases remained unmatched. Germline assignment: CDR1 MGHDK and CDR2 SYGVNS. On this clone itself: Its specificity is unknown.

Treatment of the sample: oral pan-JAK inhibitor, 5-10 mg twice daily. Lesional scalp punch biopsies and peripheral blood came from alopecia areata patients. The sample here was CD4+ T cells sorted from blood, taken at week 4, from a patient treated with tofacitinib. The sequence came from a human donor with alopecia areata. The rearrangement joins TRBV25-1 to TRBJ2-5; 8 bases fit TRBD1. CDR3 loop: CASSITGGQETQYF. DNA for the CDR3: TGTGCCAGCAGCATTACAGGGGGCCAAGAGACCCAGTACTTC.